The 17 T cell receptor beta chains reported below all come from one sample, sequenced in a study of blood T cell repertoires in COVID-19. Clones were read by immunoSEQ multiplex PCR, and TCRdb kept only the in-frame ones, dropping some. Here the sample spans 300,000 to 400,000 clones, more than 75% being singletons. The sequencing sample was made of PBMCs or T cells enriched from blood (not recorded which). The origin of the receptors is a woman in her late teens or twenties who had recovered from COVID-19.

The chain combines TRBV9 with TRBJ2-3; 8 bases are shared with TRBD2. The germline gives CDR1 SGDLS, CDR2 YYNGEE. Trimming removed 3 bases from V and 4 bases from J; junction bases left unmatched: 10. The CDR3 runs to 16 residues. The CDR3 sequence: CASSASSGRGADTQYF. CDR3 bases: TGTGCCAGCAGCGCAAGCTCCGGGAGGGGGGCAGATACGCAGTATTTT.

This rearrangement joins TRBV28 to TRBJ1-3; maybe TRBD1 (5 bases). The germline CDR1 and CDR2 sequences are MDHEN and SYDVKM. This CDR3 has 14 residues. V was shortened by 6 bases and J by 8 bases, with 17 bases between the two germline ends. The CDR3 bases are TGTGCCAGCAGCTCTCAGGCTGGAGGGGACACCATATATTTT. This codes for CASSSQAGGDTIYF.

The CDR3 sequence: CAVARGQDTQYF. The DNA of the CDR3 is TGTGCCGTAGCCCGGGGACAAGATACGCAGTATTTT. The rearrangement links TRBV12-3 or TRBV12-4 to TRBJ2-3; tentatively, D is TRBD1 (6 bases). V lost 11 bases to trimming and J lost 5 bases, with 14 bases between them. The CDR3 has 12 residues.

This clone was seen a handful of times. For the CDR3, the DNA is TGTGCCAGCAGCTTAGAGGCAGGGGATAGCAATCAGCCCCAGCATTTT. Its translation: CASSLEAGDSNQPQHF. The chain links TRBV7-2 to TRBJ1-5, with a weak D call TRBD1 (6 bases). CDR3 size: 16 residues. From germline, CDR1 is SGHTA and CDR2 FQGNSA. Trimming removed 1 base at V and 0 bases at J, with 10 bases between. The full variable domain, in which reference TRBV7-2 and TRBJ1-5 provide the parts outside the CDR3, is GAGVSQSPSNKVTEKGKDVELRCDPISGHTALYWYRQSLGQGLEFLIYFQGNSAPDKSGLPSDRFSAERTGGSVSTLTIQRTQQEDSAVYLCASSLEAGDSNQPQHFGDGTRLSIL.

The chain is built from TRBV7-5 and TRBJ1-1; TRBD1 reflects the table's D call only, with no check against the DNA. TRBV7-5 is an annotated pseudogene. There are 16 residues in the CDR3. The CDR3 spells CARSLHQTGNNTEAFF. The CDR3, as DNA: TGTGCCAGAAGCTTACATCAGACAGGGAATAACACTGAAGCTTTCTTT.

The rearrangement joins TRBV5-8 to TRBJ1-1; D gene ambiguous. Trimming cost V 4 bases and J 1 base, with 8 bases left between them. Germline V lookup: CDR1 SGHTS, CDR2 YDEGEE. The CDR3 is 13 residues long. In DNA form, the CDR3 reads TGTGCCAGCAGCGTCGGGTGGAACACTGAAGCTTTCTTT. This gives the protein CASSVGWNTEAFF.

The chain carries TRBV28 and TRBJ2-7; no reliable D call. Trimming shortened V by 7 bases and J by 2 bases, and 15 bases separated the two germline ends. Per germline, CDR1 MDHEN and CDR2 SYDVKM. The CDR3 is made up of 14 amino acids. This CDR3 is CASTSAPGTYEQYF. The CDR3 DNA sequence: TGTGCCAGCACCTCCGCCCCGGGTACCTACGAGCAGTACTTC.

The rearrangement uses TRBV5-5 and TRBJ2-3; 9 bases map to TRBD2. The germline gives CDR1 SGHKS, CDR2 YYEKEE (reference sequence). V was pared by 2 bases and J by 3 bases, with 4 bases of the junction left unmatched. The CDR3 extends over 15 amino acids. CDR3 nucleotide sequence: TGTGCCAGCAGCTTAAGCGGGGGGTTTACAGATACGCAGTATTTT. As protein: CASSLSGGFTDTQYF.

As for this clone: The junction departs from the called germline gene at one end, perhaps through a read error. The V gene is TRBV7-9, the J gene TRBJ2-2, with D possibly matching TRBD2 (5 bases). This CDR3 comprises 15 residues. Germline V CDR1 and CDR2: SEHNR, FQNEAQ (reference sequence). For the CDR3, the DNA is TGTGCCAGCACCAAATCAGGAGGTTGGACCGGGGAGCTATTTTTT. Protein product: CASTKSGGWTGELFF.

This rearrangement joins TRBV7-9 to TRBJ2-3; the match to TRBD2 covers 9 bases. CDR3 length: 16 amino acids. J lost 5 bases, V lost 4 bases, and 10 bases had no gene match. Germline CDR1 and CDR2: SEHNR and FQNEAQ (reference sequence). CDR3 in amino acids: CASSSVWAGGQDTQYF. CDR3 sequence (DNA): TGTGCCAGCAGCTCCGTCTGGGCGGGGGGGCAAGATACGCAGTATTTT.

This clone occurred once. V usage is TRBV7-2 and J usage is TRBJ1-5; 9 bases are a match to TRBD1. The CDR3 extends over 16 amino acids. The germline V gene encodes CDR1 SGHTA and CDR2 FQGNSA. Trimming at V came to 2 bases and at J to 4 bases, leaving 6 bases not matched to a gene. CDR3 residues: CASSLTSGQGNQPQHF. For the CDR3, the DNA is TGTGCCAGCAGCTTAACGTCGGGACAGGGTAATCAGCCCCAGCATTTT.

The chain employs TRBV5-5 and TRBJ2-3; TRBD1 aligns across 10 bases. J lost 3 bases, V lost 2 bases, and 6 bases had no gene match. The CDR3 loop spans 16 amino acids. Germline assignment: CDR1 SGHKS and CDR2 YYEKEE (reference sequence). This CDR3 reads CASSLYPGQGTDTQYF. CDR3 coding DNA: TGTGCCAGCAGCTTATACCCGGGACAGGGGACAGATACGCAGTATTTT.

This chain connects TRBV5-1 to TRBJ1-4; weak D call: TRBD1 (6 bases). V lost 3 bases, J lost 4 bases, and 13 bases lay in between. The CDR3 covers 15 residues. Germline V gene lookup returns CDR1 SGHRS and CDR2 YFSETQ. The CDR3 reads CASSSNRAGNEKLFF. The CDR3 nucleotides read TGCGCCAGCAGCTCAAACAGGGCTGGTAATGAAAAACTGTTTTTT.

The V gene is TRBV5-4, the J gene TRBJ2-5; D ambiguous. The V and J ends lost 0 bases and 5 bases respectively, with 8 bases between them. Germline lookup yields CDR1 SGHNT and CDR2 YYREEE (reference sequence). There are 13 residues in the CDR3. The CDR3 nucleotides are TGTGCCAGCAGCTTGGAAGAAGAGGAGACCCAGTACTTC. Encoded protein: CASSLEEEETQYF.

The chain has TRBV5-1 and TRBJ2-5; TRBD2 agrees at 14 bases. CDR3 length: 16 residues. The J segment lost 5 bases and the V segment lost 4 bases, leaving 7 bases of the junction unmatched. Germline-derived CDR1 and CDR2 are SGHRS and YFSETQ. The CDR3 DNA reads TGCGCCAGCAGCCGGACTAGCGGGGGGACCGGGGAGACCCAGTACTTC. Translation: CASSRTSGGTGETQYF.

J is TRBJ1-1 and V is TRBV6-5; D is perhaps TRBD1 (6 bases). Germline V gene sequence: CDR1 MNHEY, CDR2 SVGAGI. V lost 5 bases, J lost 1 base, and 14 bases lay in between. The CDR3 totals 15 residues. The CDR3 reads CASSPLRTANTEAFF. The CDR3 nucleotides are TGTGCCAGCAGTCCTCTTCGGACAGCGAACACTGAAGCTTTCTTT.

This CDR3 reads CASPRRAEAFF. The CDR3 DNA reads TGTGCCAGCCCCAGGAGGGCTGAAGCTTTCTTT. The chain carries TRBV2 and TRBJ1-1; no firm D call. V was clipped by 8 bases and J by 6 bases, with 10 bases between them. Germline V gives CDR1 SNHLY, CDR2 FYNNEI. The CDR3 is 11 amino acids. Supplemented by reference TRBV2 and TRBJ1-1, the full variable domain reads EPEVTQTPSHQVTQMGQEVILRCVPISNHLYFYWYRQILGQKVEFLVSFYNNEISEKSEIFDDQFSVERPDGSNFTLKIRSTKLEDSAMYFCASPRRAEAFFGQGTRLTVV.